The 24 T cell receptor beta chains reported below all come from one sample, sequenced in a study of T cell repertoires in cytomegalovirus infection. The antigens of these receptors remain unknown. TCRdb redid the calling of the reads with MiXCR, one entry per CDR3 protein. The sample carries tens of thousands of distinct CDR3 sequences, 15% to 25% recorded once. The sequencing used CD8+ T cells from cultured PBMCs, collected from culture after CMV antigen stimulation. The receptors shown here come from a human donor in good health (CMV status not recorded). Some clones in this sample may be carry-over from other donors' samples.

Ten or more counts support this clonotype. V usage is TRBV4-3 and J usage is TRBJ2-1; the D gene is possibly TRBD2 (7 bases). CDR1 is LGHNA and CDR2 is YSLEER in the germline V gene. V was shortened by 6 bases and J by 7 bases, with 22 bases between the two germline ends. The CDR3 totals 16 residues. The CDR3 is CASSPSIGGLGNEQFF. In nucleotides, the CDR3 is TGCGCCAGCAGTCCCTCCATCGGGGGGCTAGGGAATGAGCAGTTCTTC.

The rearrangement joins TRBV27 to TRBJ2-7; D unclear. V lost 3 bases to trimming and J lost 5 bases, with 17 bases between them. This CDR3 contains 15 residues. In germline, CDR1 is MNHEY, CDR2 SMNVEV (reference sequence). The CDR3 is CASSLDALGVNEQYF. The DNA for the CDR3 is TGTGCCAGCAGTTTGGACGCCTTGGGCGTCAACGAGCAGTACTTC.

The rearrangement uses TRBV18 and TRBJ1-1; TRBD1 might be the D (5 bases). Looked up from germline, CDR1 is KGHSH and CDR2 is LQKENI. The ends were cut back, 4 bases at V and 3 bases at J, with 9 bases in the middle. The CDR3 spans 13 residues. The CDR3 DNA follows: TGTGCCAGCTCACAGGACACTTACACTGAAGCTTTCTTT. This codes for CASSQDTYTEAFF.

This clonotype was recorded many times. The rearrangement uses TRBV20-1 and TRBJ2-2; TRBD2 agrees at 7 bases. CDR3 size: 17 residues. Per the germline V gene, CDR1 is DFQATT and CDR2 is SNEGSKA (reference sequence). With V trimmed by 6 bases and J by 0 bases, 13 bases remained unmatched. CDR3 residues: CSANGDYQRANTGELFF. In DNA, the CDR3 is TGCAGTGCCAACGGGGACTACCAGAGAGCGAACACCGGGGAGCTGTTTTTT.

This clonotype was seen repeatedly, ten times or more. The rearrangement uses TRBV6-6 and TRBJ2-1, with 8 bases matching TRBD1. V lost 6 bases to trimming and J lost 4 bases; unmatched junction nucleotides: 8. Germline loops: CDR1 MNHNY, CDR2 SVGAGI (reference sequence). This CDR3 has 15 residues. The CDR3 is CASRPRDRLYNEQFF. CDR3 coding DNA: TGTGCCAGCAGACCCCGGGACAGGCTATACAATGAGCAGTTCTTC.

The chain uses TRBV6-8 and TRBJ2-5; 7 bases align to TRBD2. With 8 bases clipped from V and 4 bases from J, the junction kept 13 bases outside the gene matches. The CDR3 is made up of 15 amino acids. Per germline, CDR1 MNHGY and CDR2 SAAAGT. The chain's CDR3 is CASLRTLAAGETQYF. For the CDR3, the DNA is TGTGCCAGCCTCCGCACTCTAGCGGCGGGAGAGACCCAGTACTTC.

This clonotype was counted ten times or more. The chain carries TRBV30 and TRBJ1-1; a possible D gene is TRBD1 (6 bases). The CDR3 has 15 residues. Deletions cut 0 bases from V and 1 base from J, with 12 bases between. The V gene's germline CDR1 is GTSNPN and CDR2 SVGIG (reference sequence). The CDR3 protein is CAWSVGIGGNTEAFF. The CDR3 DNA is TGTGCCTGGAGTGTAGGAATAGGGGGGAACACTGAAGCTTTCTTT. Together with reference TRBV30 and TRBJ1-1, the CDR3 gives the full variable domain: SQTIHQWPATLVQPVGSPLSLECTVEGTSNPNLYWYRQAAGRGLQLLFYSVGIGQISSEVPQNLSASRPQDRQFILSSKKLLLSDSGFYLCAWSVGIGGNTEAFFGQGTRLTVV.

This clonotype was counted many times. The chain combines TRBV20-1 with TRBJ1-2, with D perhaps matching TRBD1 (5 bases). This CDR3 comprises 13 residues. The germline CDR1 and CDR2 sequences are DFQATT and SNEGSKA (reference sequence). The ends were cut back, 7 bases at V and 5 bases at J, with 17 bases in the middle. CDR3 protein: CSVPGRGVYGYTF. The CDR3, as DNA: TGCAGTGTTCCGGGACGAGGAGTTTATGGCTACACCTTC.

CDR3: CASSMDSYEQYF. CDR3 sequence (DNA): TGTGCCAGCAGCATGGACAGCTACGAGCAGTACTTC. The J gene is TRBJ2-7, the V gene TRBV6-1, with D perhaps matching TRBD1 (6 bases). The CDR3 extends over 12 amino acids. Trimming removed 6 bases at V and 3 bases at J, with 9 bases between. Germline V CDR1 and CDR2: MNHNS, SASEGT.

The rearrangement links TRBV4-1 to TRBJ1-3, with D tentatively TRBD1 (6 bases). Looked up from germline, CDR1 is MGHRA and CDR2 is YSYEKL. The CDR3 covers 15 residues. With 0 bases removed from V and 2 bases from J, the gap between germline ends came to 8 bases. CDR3 coding DNA: TGCGCCAGCAGCCAAGATAAGGGGGCTGGAAACACCATATATTTT. It is translated as CASSQDKGAGNTIYF.

The V call is TRBV20-1, the J call TRBJ1-3; no firm D call. CDR3 length: 15 residues. Trimming left V 0 bases short and J 3 bases short, with 12 bases between. Germline V CDR1 and CDR2: DFQATT, SNEGSKA (reference sequence). In DNA form, the CDR3 reads TGCAGTGCTAGAGATTTTGAGGGCAGTGGAAACACCATATATTTT. It codes for CSARDFEGSGNTIYF.

The V gene is TRBV28, the J gene TRBJ2-5; 8 bases are shared with TRBD2. This CDR3 contains 16 residues. In germline, CDR1 is MDHEN, CDR2 SYDVKM. The J segment lost 2 bases and the V segment lost 4 bases, leaving 9 bases of the junction unmatched. The chain's CDR3 is CASSSPREGLQETQYF. The CDR3 DNA reads as TGTGCCAGCAGTTCACCTCGGGAGGGTCTGCAAGAGACCCAGTACTTC.

This clonotype was observed at least ten times. The chain carries TRBV7-9 and TRBJ1-1; a weak D match, TRBD1 (6 bases). Trimming took 2 bases from V and 1 from J, leaving 20 bases between them. Germline CDR1 reads SEHNR; CDR2 reads FQNEAQ (reference sequence). The CDR3 is 18 residues long. CDR3 loop: CASSLWYREWVENTEAFF. The DNA of the CDR3 is TGTGCCAGCAGCTTATGGTACAGGGAGTGGGTGGAGAACACTGAAGCTTTCTTT.

This clonotype was counted a few times. The rearrangement joins TRBV2 to TRBJ1-4; D is unclear. The CDR3 is 13 residues long. V was trimmed by 0 bases and J by 8 bases, leaving 7 bases between them. CDR1 and CDR2 from the germline V gene are SNHLY and FYNNEI. In DNA form, the CDR3 reads TGTGCCAGCAGTGAAGCCGAAGACGAAAAACTGTTTTTT. It encodes CASSEAEDEKLFF.

This chain connects TRBV7-4 to TRBJ2-2, with D unclear. CDR3 length: 14 amino acids. Germline CDR1 SGHVT, CDR2 SQSDAQ. Trimming took 5 bases from V and 1 from J, leaving 8 bases between them. The DNA for the CDR3 is TGTGCCAGCAGCACTACACTGAACACCGGGGAGCTGTTTTTT. Translation: CASSTTLNTGELFF.

This clonotype occurred a few times. The CDR3 sequence: CASSLTGGREQPQHF. Here the CDR3 DNA reads TGTGCCAGCAGTCTCACGGGGGGGCGAGAACAGCCCCAGCATTTT. The chain employs TRBV12-3 or TRBV12-4 and TRBJ1-5; TRBD1 is a possible D gene (6 bases). CDR3 length equals 15 residues. V gave up 5 bases and J gave up 7 bases, with 18 bases separating them.

The table lists this clonotype with a few counts. V is TRBV10-2 and J is TRBJ2-3, with TRBD2 identical over 13 bases. This CDR3 has 18 amino acids. Germline loops: CDR1 WSHSY, CDR2 SAAADI. V was pared by 6 bases and J by 2 bases, with 11 bases of the junction left unmatched. The CDR3 nucleotides read TGCGCCAGCAGAGGACTAGCGGGGGCGCAACCCTTCACAGATACGCAGTATTTT. Translating it yields CASRGLAGAQPFTDTQYF.

This clonotype was seen many times. The chain recombines TRBV7-2 with TRBJ2-7; TRBD2 aligns across 8 bases. In germline, CDR1 is SGHTA, CDR2 FQGNSA. The V segment lost 2 bases and the J segment 6 bases; nucleotides outside the gene matches: 6. CDR3 length: 14 amino acids. The CDR3 protein is CASSLKAGVGEQYF. The CDR3, as DNA: TGTGCCAGCAGCTTAAAAGCGGGAGTGGGCGAGCAGTACTTC. The whole variable domain, filled in from reference TRBV7-2 and TRBJ2-7, reads GAGVSQSPSNKVTEKGKDVELRCDPISGHTALYWYRQSLGQGLEFLIYFQGNSAPDKSGLPSDRFSAERTGGSVSTLTIQRTQQEDSAVYLCASSLKAGVGEQYFGPGTRLTVT.

The rearrangement uses TRBV27 and TRBJ1-2; the D gene is possibly TRBD1 (5 bases). Trimming left V 5 bases short and J 2 bases short, with 18 bases between. The CDR3 runs to 16 residues. The germline V gene encodes CDR1 MNHEY and CDR2 SMNVEV (reference sequence). The CDR3 DNA follows: TGTGCCAGCAGTCACGGGGGAGGGCATGAGAACTATGGCTACACCTTC. This sequence encodes CASSHGGGHENYGYTF.

The gene calls are TRBV23-1 and TRBJ2-3; TRBD1 agrees at 11 bases. TRBV23-1 is an open reading frame, and its role is uncertain. The V gene end was trimmed by 3 bases and the J gene end by 6 bases; junction bases not matched to a gene: 8. The CDR3 covers 16 residues. In nucleotides, the CDR3 is TGCGCCAGCAGTCATAAGGGACAGGGGGGTCCGGATACGCAGTATTTT. Translation gives CASSHKGQGGPDTQYF.

The chain joins TRBV4-1 to TRBJ2-3, with TRBD2 matching over 10 bases. The CDR3 runs 15 residues. Germline trimming cut 3 bases from V and 2 bases from J; bases unmatched to any gene: 2. Looked up from germline, CDR1 is MGHRA and CDR2 is YSYEKL. Here the CDR3 reads CASSHGLAVTDTQYF. The CDR3 DNA reads as TGCGCCAGCAGCCACGGACTAGCGGTCACAGATACGCAGTATTTT.

V and J are TRBV27 and TRBJ1-2; 10 bases agree with TRBD1. The CDR3 extends over 14 amino acids. V was clipped by 4 bases and J by 6 bases; unmatched bases: 5. Germline CDR1 is MNHEY and CDR2 is SMNVEV (reference sequence). CDR3 amino acids: CASSSGGTGDGYTF. CDR3 coding DNA: TGTGCCAGCAGTTCGGGGGGGACAGGGGATGGCTACACCTTC.

As for this clonotype: This may arise from a read error, as a much more abundant clone is one base away. V gene TRBV12-3 or TRBV12-4 combines with J gene TRBJ2-7; 9 bases are shared with TRBD2. The CDR3 extends over 16 amino acids. The CDR3 DNA reads TGTGCCGGCAGTTTGTCGAGCGGGGGGTTCTCCTACGAGCAGTACTTC. Its protein product is CAGSLSSGGFSYEQYF.

This clonotype was seen repeatedly, ten times or more. The V gene is TRBV6-1, the J gene TRBJ2-7; the match to TRBD2 covers 12 bases. V shed 9 bases, J shed 3 bases, and the junction held 9 bases outside the gene matches. Germline CDR1 is MNHNS and CDR2 is SASEGT. The CDR3 is 15 residues long. The CDR3 DNA reads as TGTGCCAGTATTACTACTAGCGGGAGGAGCTACGAGCAGTACTTC. Its protein product is CASITTSGRSYEQYF.